The present TCR beta chain was sequenced within a study of molecular identifiers for immune sequencing clone quantification. Overall study context: Replicate runs used RNA from around 18,000 or 91,000 naive CD8 cells, which was split five ways into aliquots, and four of those aliquots were then sequenced.

Preparation of naive CD8 libraries involved roughly 19,000 to 1,100,000 sorted cells and 10%, 30% or 50% RNA. As for this clonotype: Its target is unknown.

Points from the study as a whole: Jurkat TCR RNA spiked in from one cell reportedly remained identifiable amid 850,000 to 1,000,000 naive cells.

Listed TCR primers and previously described methods were used for bulk TCR libraries. TCRdb analysed the PCR reads with MiXCR anew, one entry per CDR3 protein. The data contain approximately 63,000 distinct CDR3 sequences, 19% of them singletons. Germline V lookup: CDR1 MNHEY, CDR2 SMNVEV (reference sequence). The V and J ends lost 8 bases and 3 bases respectively, with 23 bases between them. The CDR3 is 16 residues long. The V gene is TRBV27, the J gene TRBJ2-7, with D perhaps matching TRBD2 (6 bases). The sample was naive CD8+ T cells from blood, with Jurkat cell RNA spiked in. Subset in this sample: FACS-sorted CD8+CD4-CCR7+CD45RA+ naive T cells. This clonotype was sampled from a human donor in good health. Some libraries in this study had Jurkat cell RNA spiked in. CDR3 DNA sequence: TGTGCCAGCGGCGCACTTAGCGGATTTGACAGCTACGAGCAGTACTTC. Translated, it gives CASGALSGFDSYEQYF.